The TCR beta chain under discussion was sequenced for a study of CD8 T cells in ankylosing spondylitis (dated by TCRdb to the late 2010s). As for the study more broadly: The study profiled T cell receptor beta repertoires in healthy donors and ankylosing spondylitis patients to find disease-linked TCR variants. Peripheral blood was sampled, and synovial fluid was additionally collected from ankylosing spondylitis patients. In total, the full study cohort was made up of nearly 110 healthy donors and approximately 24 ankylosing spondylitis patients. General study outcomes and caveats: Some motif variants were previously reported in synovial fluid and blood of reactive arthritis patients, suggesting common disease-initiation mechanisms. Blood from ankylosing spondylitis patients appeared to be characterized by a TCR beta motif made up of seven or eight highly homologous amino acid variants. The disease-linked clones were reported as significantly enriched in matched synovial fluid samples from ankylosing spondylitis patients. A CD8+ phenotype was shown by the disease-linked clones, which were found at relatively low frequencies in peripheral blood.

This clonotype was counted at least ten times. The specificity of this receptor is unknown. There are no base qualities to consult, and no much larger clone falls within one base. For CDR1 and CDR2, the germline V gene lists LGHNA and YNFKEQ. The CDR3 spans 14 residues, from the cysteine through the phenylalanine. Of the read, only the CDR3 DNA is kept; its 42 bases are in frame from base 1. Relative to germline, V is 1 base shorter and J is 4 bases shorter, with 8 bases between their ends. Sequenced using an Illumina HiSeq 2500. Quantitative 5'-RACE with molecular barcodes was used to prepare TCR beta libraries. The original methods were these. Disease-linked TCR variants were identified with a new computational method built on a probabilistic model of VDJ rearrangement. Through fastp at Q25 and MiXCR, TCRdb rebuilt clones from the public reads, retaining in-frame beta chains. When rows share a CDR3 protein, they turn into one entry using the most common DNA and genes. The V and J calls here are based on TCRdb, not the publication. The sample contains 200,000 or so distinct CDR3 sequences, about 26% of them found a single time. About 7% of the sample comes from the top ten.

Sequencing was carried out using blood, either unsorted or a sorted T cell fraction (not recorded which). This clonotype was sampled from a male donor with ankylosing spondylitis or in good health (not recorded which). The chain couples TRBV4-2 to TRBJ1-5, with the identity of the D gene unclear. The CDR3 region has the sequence CASSQAFRNQPQHF. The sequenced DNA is TGTGCCAGCAGCCAAGCTTTCAGAAATCAGCCCCAGCATTTT.